Below, 5 T cell receptor beta chains from the same sample are listed, as sequenced in a study of blood T cell repertoires in COVID-19. The protocol was immunoSEQ multiplex PCR, while the TCRdb copy is restricted to in-frame clones and leaves out a portion. The sample consists of fewer than 10,000 clones, approximately 87% of them appearing once. The sample consisted of peripheral blood. These receptor sequences come from a man in his 60s with acute or convalescent COVID-19.

V is TRBV3-1 (or the pseudogene TRBV3-2) and J is TRBJ2-7; the D gene is possibly TRBD1 (6 bases). Trimming took 0 bases from V and 6 from J, leaving 24 bases between them. Per the germline V gene, CDR1 is LGHDT and CDR2 is YNNKEL (reference sequence). The CDR3 extends over 18 amino acids. CDR3 in amino acids: CASSQDLLGRAGDLEQYV. DNA of the CDR3: TGTGCCAGCAGCCAAGATTTGCTTGGGCGAGCAGGGGATCTCGAGCAGTACGTC.

The count of this clone is one. The chain links TRBV5-6 to TRBJ2-3; D may be TRBD2 (6 bases). The germline CDR1 and CDR2 sequences are SGHDT and YYEEEE. V was cut by 0 bases and J by 0 bases, with 8 bases left in between. CDR3 length: 15 residues. The CDR3 DNA sequence: TGTGCCAGCAGCTTGGGGGACTTGAGCACAGATACGCAGTATTTT. It translates to CASSLGDLSTDTQYF.

The V gene is TRBV2, the J gene TRBJ1-3; TRBD1 might be the D (5 bases). The V and J ends lost 1 base and 0 bases respectively, with 7 bases between them. CDR1 and CDR2 from the germline V gene are SNHLY and FYNNEI. The CDR3 extends over 15 amino acids. DNA of the CDR3: TGTGCCAGCAGTGAAGGGCAGGGCTCTGGAAACACCATATATTTT. It encodes CASSEGQGSGNTIYF. Filled out from reference TRBV2 and TRBJ1-3, the complete variable domain reads EPEVTQTPSHQVTQMGQEVILRCVPISNHLYFYWYRQILGQKVEFLVSFYNNEISEKSEIFDDQFSVERPDGSNFTLKIRSTKLEDSAMYFCASSEGQGSGNTIYFGEGSWLTVV.

The DNA of the CDR3 is TGTGCCAGCAGTTTAATCTGGGCTGAAGAGACCCAGTACTTC. As protein: CASSLIWAEETQYF. V usage is TRBV28 and J usage is TRBJ2-5; D is uncertain. CDR1 is MDHEN and CDR2 is SYDVKM in the germline V gene. The CDR3 is 14 residues long. The germline V and J ends were trimmed by 2 bases and 3 bases, with 10 bases remaining between them.

This chain joins TRBV5-1 and TRBJ2-7; TRBD1 matches at 8 bases. CDR3 length: 17 amino acids. From germline, CDR1 is SGHRS and CDR2 YFSETQ. V shed 2 bases and J 0 bases; nucleotides not matched to a gene: 10. The CDR3 spells CASSFTGGQESSYEQYF. The CDR3 nucleotides read TGCGCCAGCAGCTTCACTGGGGGACAGGAGAGCTCCTACGAGCAGTACTTC.